A single sample is the source of the 7 T cell receptor beta chains below, sequenced in a study of T-cell reconstitution after alpha-beta-depleted transplantation in children (dated by TCRdb to 2016 to 2017). Library preparation employed PCR. The sequencer was an Illumina HiSeq 2500. To normalize quantification of the TCRbeta repertoire, the TCR libraries were built with molecular barcoding that relied on unique molecular identifiers. TCRdb reprocessing: public reads trimmed at Q25 with fastp, clones called with MiXCR, in-frame beta chains kept. Every distinct CDR3 protein forms one entry, paired with its most common genes and DNA. The sample yields 500,000 or so distinct CDR3 sequences; around 10% were counted once. 13% to 15% of the sample is in the top ten clones. The treatment or condition label corresponds to: allogeneic hematopoietic cell transplantation with graft depleted of TCRalphabeta T cells and CD19 B cells.

The specimen comprised PBMCs, mostly from graft donor cells, sampled 180 days after TCRalphabeta/CD19-depleted stem cell transplant. These receptors were obtained from a female patient aged 2 to 10 who had a stem cell transplant for aplastic anemia, so the T cells may come from the graft donor.

The table lists this clonotype with a few counts. The V call is TRBV20-1, the J call TRBJ2-7, with D perhaps matching TRBD1 or TRBD2 (5 bases each). The CDR3 runs 12 residues. V was pared by 3 bases and J by 3 bases, with 9 bases between. CDR1 and CDR2 (germline): DFQATT, SNEGSKA (reference sequence). The CDR3 loop reads CSASGARYEQYF. For the CDR3, the DNA is TGCAGTGCTAGCGGGGCCCGCTACGAGCAGTACTTC.

In its sample, this clonotype was seen a few times. The chain carries TRBV27 and TRBJ1-2; 7 nucleotides line up with TRBD1. The CDR3 covers 17 residues. CDR1 MNHEY and CDR2 SMNVEV come from the germline V gene (reference sequence). J gave up 4 bases and V 2 bases, and 13 bases lay outside the gene matches. CDR3 sequence (DNA): TGTGCCAGCAGTTTACTGGGGGTGACAGGGTCGAGCTATGGCTACACCTTC. This encodes CASSLLGVTGSSYGYTF.

This clonotype has just a few counts. This chain connects TRBV7-2 to TRBJ2-4, with D perhaps matching TRBD2 (5 bases). The CDR3 is 11 residues long. Germline-derived CDR1 and CDR2 are SGHTA and FQGNSA. V was pared by 4 bases and J by 13 bases, with 11 bases between. The CDR3 reads CASSYSGAQYF. As DNA, the CDR3 is TGTGCCAGCAGCTACAGCGGAGCGCAGTACTTC.

This clonotype was seen only a few times. The CDR3 protein is CAISESVPGGDTEAFF. In DNA, the CDR3 is TGTGCCATCAGTGAGTCAGTTCCGGGAGGAGACACTGAAGCTTTCTTT. J is TRBJ1-1 and V is TRBV10-3; D is uncertain. The V and J ends lost 0 bases and 3 bases respectively, with 14 bases between them. CDR1 and CDR2 (germline): ENHRY, SYGVKD. This CDR3 region has 16 residues.

The chain carries TRBV7-2 and TRBJ1-6; tentatively, D is TRBD1 (5 bases). Germline-derived CDR1 and CDR2 are SGHTA and FQGNSA. Trimming shortened V by 0 bases and J by 0 bases, and 9 bases separated the two germline ends. This CDR3 spans 17 amino acids. CDR3 DNA sequence: TGTGCCAGCAGCTTAGCAGGGGTCGGCTCCTATAATTCACCCCTCCACTTT. Protein sequence: CASSLAGVGSYNSPLHF.

At least ten counts were recorded for this clonotype. Here the CDR3 DNA reads TGCAGTGCAAGGGGGGACAGTAACACCGGGGAGCTGTTTTTT. Translating gives CSARGDSNTGELFF. The chain recombines TRBV20-1 with TRBJ2-2; D might be TRBD1 (7 bases). V was shortened by 6 bases and J by 2 bases, with 13 bases between the two germline ends. Per the germline V gene, CDR1 is DFQATT and CDR2 is SNEGSKA (reference sequence). The CDR3 has 14 residues.

This clonotype was picked up a small number of times. The J gene is TRBJ2-1, the V gene TRBV7-8; 9 positions match TRBD2. Germline V gene lookup returns CDR1 SGHVS and CDR2 FQNEAQ. CDR3 length equals 20 residues. V gave up 5 bases and J gave up 5 bases; unmatched junction bases: 22. The CDR3 bases are TGTGCCAGCAGCCCGATCGACAGGGCGCTAGCGGGAAGATTTGACAATGAGCAGTTCTTC. As protein: CASSPIDRALAGRFDNEQFF. Full variable domain (rest looked up from reference TRBV7-8 and TRBJ2-1): GAGVSQSPRYKVAKRGQDVALRCDPISGHVSLFWYQQALGQGPEFLTYFQNEAQLDKSGLPSDRFFAERPEGSVSTLKIQRTQQEDSAVYLCASSPIDRALAGRFDNEQFFGPGTRLTVL.